This T cell receptor (beta chain) emerged from a study of T cells of healthy individuals. TCRdb reprocessed the 5' RACE reads with MiXCR, giving one entry per CDR3 protein. The sample holds roughly 76,000 distinct CDR3 sequences, more than 5% seen once. This clonotype was counted ten times or more. Germline CDR1 reads SNHLY; CDR2 reads FYNNEI. The CDR3 runs 14 residues. V was clipped by 2 bases and J by 11 bases; unmatched bases: 9. The chain combines TRBV2 with TRBJ2-4; TRBD2 agrees at 7 bases. The sequence was obtained from a female donor in good health. CDR3 sequence reads: CASSEKRDLIVQYF. CDR3 bases: TGTGCCAGCAGTGAAAAGCGGGATCTTATCGTTCAGTACTTC.